These 13 T cell receptor beta chains came from one sample sequenced in a study of blood T cell repertoires in COVID-19. Clones were sequenced by immunoSEQ multiplex PCR, and TCRdb holds only the in-frame ones, with some missing. The sample contains around 94,000 clones, 80% of which appear only once. The specimen was peripheral blood. The receptors stem from a human donor in a cohort sampled during active COVID-19.

This chain joins TRBV20-1 and TRBJ1-2; D remains unclear. The CDR3 has 10 amino acids. V lost 5 bases and J lost 5, with 6 bases in between. Germline CDR1 DFQATT, CDR2 SNEGSKA (reference sequence). The CDR3 DNA is TGCAGTGCTTTCCTGTATGGCTACACCTTC. It codes for CSAFLYGYTF.

The chain uses TRBV2 and TRBJ2-1; 10 positions match TRBD2. CDR1 and CDR2 from the germline V gene are SNHLY and FYNNEI. Unmatched junction bases numbered 5, after V lost 8 bases and J lost 1 base. CDR3 length equals 15 residues. The DNA of the CDR3 is TGTGCCAGCGGCTTAGCGGGAGGTTCCTACAATGAGCAGTTCTTC. It is translated as CASGLAGGSYNEQFF.

The table lists this clone with a few counts. The V call is TRBV7-9, the J call TRBJ1-1, with D hard to call. This CDR3 has 15 amino acids. Trimming took off 7 bases at V and 1 base at J, with 16 bases between the two ends. CDR1 SEHNR and CDR2 FQNEAQ come from the germline V gene (reference sequence). The CDR3 DNA reads as TGTGCCAGCATGGGCGCCACAAAATCGAACACTGAAGCTTTCTTT. It encodes CASMGATKSNTEAFF.

The chain couples TRBV5-1 to TRBJ2-3, with D possibly matching TRBD1 (6 bases). The length of the CDR3 is 14 residues. CDR1 and CDR2 (germline): SGHRS, YFSETQ. Between the trimmed V and J ends, which lost 4 bases and 0 bases, there was a span of 9 bases. The CDR3: CASSNDRSTDTQYF. In DNA form, the CDR3 reads TGCGCCAGCAGCAACGACAGGAGCACAGATACGCAGTATTTT.

The J gene is TRBJ2-7, the V gene TRBV28; maybe TRBD1 (6 bases). Germline CDR1 and CDR2: MDHEN and SYDVKM. The length of the CDR3 is 12 residues. Trimming stripped 7 bases from V and 4 bases from J, with 11 bases between. The CDR3 loop is CASTPQGYEQYF. The CDR3 nucleotides are TGTGCCAGCACCCCGCAGGGGTACGAGCAGTACTTC.

This chain uses TRBV27 with TRBJ2-7; 8 bases map to TRBD1. This CDR3 region has 18 residues. Germline trimming cut 6 bases from V and 2 bases from J; bases unmatched to any gene: 18. Per germline, CDR1 MNHEY and CDR2 SMNVEV (reference sequence). CDR3 protein: CASSLATPRTGKPYEQYF. The CDR3 nucleotides read TGTGCCAGCAGCCTCGCCACCCCCCGGACAGGGAAGCCCTACGAGCAGTACTTC.

The V and J genes are TRBV19 and TRBJ2-1; 12 bases are shared with TRBD2. Germline V gives CDR1 LNHDA, CDR2 SQIVND (reference sequence). CDR3 length: 19 amino acids. Germline trimming cut 4 bases from V and 0 bases from J; bases unmatched to any gene: 10. The DNA of the CDR3 is TGTGCCAGTAGTAAAACGGGACTAGCGGGTTCGAGCTCCTACAATGAGCAGTTCTTC. Its protein product is CASSKTGLAGSSSYNEQFF.

The gene calls are TRBV18 and TRBJ1-3; the match to TRBD1 covers 8 bases. CDR1 and CDR2 (germline): KGHSH, LQKENI. This CDR3 is 15 amino acids long. The junction had 5 bases not matched to a gene; V was cut back by 3 bases and J by 4 bases. The CDR3 nucleotides read TGTGCCAGCTCACCCGGACAGGGTTTCGGAAACACCATATATTTT. It yields the protein CASSPGQGFGNTIYF.

In its sample, this clone was seen a few times. The chain uses TRBV2 and TRBJ2-7; possible D gene TRBD2, 6 bases. There are 15 residues in the CDR3. V shed 3 bases and J shed 6 bases, with 18 bases lying between them. Germline V lookup: CDR1 SNHLY, CDR2 FYNNEI. The DNA of the CDR3 is TGTGCCAGCAGTGAGGCAAACACCTTGGGGGGCGAGCAGTACTTC. Its protein product is CASSEANTLGGEQYF. Looking up the rest from reference TRBV2 and TRBJ2-7 gives the full variable domain: EPEVTQTPSHQVTQMGQEVILRCVPISNHLYFYWYRQILGQKVEFLVSFYNNEISEKSEIFDDQFSVERPDGSNFTLKIRSTKLEDSAMYFCASSEANTLGGEQYFGPGTRLTVT.

The table lists this clone with a count of one. The rearrangement links TRBV4-2 to TRBJ2-5, with D perhaps matching TRBD1 (6 bases). Trimming took off 0 bases at V and 5 bases at J, with 13 bases between the two ends. The CDR3 length is 15 residues. Germline V gene data show CDR1 as LGHNA and CDR2 as YNFKEQ. This CDR3 is CASSQERGGGETQYF. The CDR3, as DNA: TGTGCCAGCAGCCAAGAGCGTGGGGGCGGGGAGACCCAGTACTTC.

As DNA, the CDR3 is TGCGCCAGCAGCTTGACCGGGACAGGGAAAGGCTATGGCTACACCTTC. Its protein product is CASSLTGTGKGYGYTF. The genes are TRBV5-1 and TRBJ1-2; 9 bases are shared with TRBD1. V lost 1 base to trimming and J lost 4 bases; unmatched junction nucleotides: 8. Per germline, CDR1 SGHRS and CDR2 YFSETQ. The CDR3 contains 16 residues.

V usage is TRBV9 and J usage is TRBJ2-3; TRBD2 agrees at 7 bases. The CDR3 is made up of 18 amino acids. The ends lost 0 bases at V and 2 bases at J; junction bases unmatched: 12. Germline V gene data show CDR1 as SGDLS and CDR2 as YYNGEE. CDR3 coding DNA: TGTGCCAGCAGCGTAGGGGGGACGGGAGGTACTATCACAGATACGCAGTATTTT. Amino acid sequence: CASSVGGTGGTITDTQYF.

CDR3 residues: CASSLGAGVGNTEAFF. The CDR3 DNA reads as TGTGCCAGCAGCTTGGGGGCGGGAGTGGGAAACACTGAAGCTTTCTTT. This chain links TRBV5-4 with TRBJ1-1; D is unresolved. The V gene's germline CDR1 is SGHNT and CDR2 YYREEE (reference sequence). This CDR3 has 16 residues. V was trimmed by 0 bases and J by 2 bases, leaving 14 bases between them.